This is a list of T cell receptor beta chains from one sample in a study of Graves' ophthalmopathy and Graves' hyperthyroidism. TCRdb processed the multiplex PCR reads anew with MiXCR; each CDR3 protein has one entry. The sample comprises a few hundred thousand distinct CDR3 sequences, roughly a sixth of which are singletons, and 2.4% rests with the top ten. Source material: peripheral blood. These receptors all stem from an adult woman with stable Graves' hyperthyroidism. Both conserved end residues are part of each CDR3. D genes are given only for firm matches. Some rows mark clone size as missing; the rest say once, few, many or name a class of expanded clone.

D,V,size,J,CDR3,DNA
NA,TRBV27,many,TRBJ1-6,CASSLAGVGYNSPLHF,TGTGCCAGCAGTTTGGCGGGGGTGGGGTATAATTCACCCCTCCACTTT
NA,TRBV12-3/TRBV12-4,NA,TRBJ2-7,CASRVGDSYEQYF,TGTGCCAGCCGCGTGGGCGACTCCTACGAGCAGTACTTC
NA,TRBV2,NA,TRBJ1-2,CASSERWAGDYGYTF,TGTGCCAGCAGTGAACGGTGGGCAGGAGACTATGGCTACACCTTC
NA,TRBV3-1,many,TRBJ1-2,CASSPGRKSNYGYTF,TGTGCCAGCAGCCCGGGACGTAAATCTAACTATGGCTACACCTTC
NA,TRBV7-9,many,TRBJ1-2,CASSPGTIYGYTF,TGTGCCAGCAGCCCAGGAACAATCTATGGCTACACCTTC
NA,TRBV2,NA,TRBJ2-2,CASSETTIPTGELFF,TGTGCCAGCAGTGAGACAACGATTCCGACCGGGGAGCTGTTTTTT
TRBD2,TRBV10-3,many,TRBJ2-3,CAISLLAGHTDTQYF,TGTGCCATCAGCTTACTAGCGGGGCACACAGATACGCAGTATTTT
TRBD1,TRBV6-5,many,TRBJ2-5,CASSQWTGEEETQYF,TGTGCCAGCAGCCAATGGACAGGGGAAGAAGAGACCCAGTACTTC
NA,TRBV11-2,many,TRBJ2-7,CASSLRDLAYEQYF,TGTGCCAGCAGCTTACGGGACCTAGCCTACGAGCAGTACTTC
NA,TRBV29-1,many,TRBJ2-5,CSVVSRAEETQYF,TGCAGCGTTGTGAGTCGAGCGGAAGAGACCCAGTACTTC
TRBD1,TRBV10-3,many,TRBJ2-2,CATGTGNTGELFF,TGTGCCACAGGGACAGGGAACACCGGGGAGCTGTTTTTT
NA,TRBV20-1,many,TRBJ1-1,CSANEGGTEAFF,TGCAGTGCTAACGAAGGGGGCACTGAAGCTTTCTTT
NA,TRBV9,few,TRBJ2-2,CARYEGEWKTGELFF,TGTGCCCGATACGAAGGGGAATGGAAAACCGGGGAGCTGTTTTTT
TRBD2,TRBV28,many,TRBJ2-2,CASSALAGNTGELFF,TGTGCCAGCAGTGCACTAGCGGGAAACACCGGGGAGCTGTTTTTT
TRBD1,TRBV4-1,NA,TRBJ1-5,CASSQSFRRWTGGNQPQHF,TGCGCCAGCAGCCAAAGCTTCCGGAGGTGGACAGGGGGCAATCAGCCCCAGCATTTT
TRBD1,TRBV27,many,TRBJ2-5,CASSLTGQRQTQYF,TGTGCCAGCAGTCTAACGGGACAGCGTCAGACCCAGTACTTC
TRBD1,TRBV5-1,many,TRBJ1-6,CASSSAGGDSPLHF,TGCGCCAGCAGCTCTGCAGGGGGGGACTCACCCCTCCACTTT
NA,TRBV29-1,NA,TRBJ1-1,CSVPDPNTEAFF,TGCAGCGTTCCCGACCCGAACACTGAAGCTTTCTTT
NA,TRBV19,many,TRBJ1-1,CASSPRYSEAFF,TGTGCCAGTAGTCCCCGATACAGTGAAGCTTTCTTT
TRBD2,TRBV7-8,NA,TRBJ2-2,CASSPTSASFIAGELFF,TGTGCCAGCAGCCCGACTAGCGCCAGTTTTATCGCCGGGGAGCTGTTTTTT
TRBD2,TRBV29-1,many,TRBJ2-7,CSVEETGGGEQYF,TGCAGCGTTGAAGAAACGGGAGGGGGGGAGCAGTACTTC
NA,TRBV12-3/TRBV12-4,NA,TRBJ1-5,CAGSHSAPRLDQPQHF,TGTGCCGGCAGTCATTCGGCCCCCAGACTGGATCAGCCCCAGCATTTT
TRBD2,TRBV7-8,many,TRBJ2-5,CASSLPGGLAGGQETQYF,TGTGCCAGCAGCTTACCCGGGGGGCTCGCGGGAGGCCAAGAGACCCAGTACTTC
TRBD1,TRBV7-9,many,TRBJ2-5,CASSLTGTARETQYF,TGTGCCAGCAGCTTGACCGGGACAGCACGGGAGACCCAGTACTTC
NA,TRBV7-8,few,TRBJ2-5,CASTKWGSQETQYF,TGTGCCAGCACCAAATGGGGTAGCCAAGAGACCCAGTACTTC
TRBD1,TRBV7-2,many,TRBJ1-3,CASSGRQGPGNTIYF,TGTGCCAGCAGCGGACGACAGGGTCCCGGAAACACCATATATTTT
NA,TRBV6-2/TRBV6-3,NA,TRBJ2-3,CASSSPLGQSTDTQYF,TGTGCCAGCAGTTCCCCCCTTGGACAGAGCACAGATACGCAGTATTTT
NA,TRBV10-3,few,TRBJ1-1,CAIRYSAWDTDAFF,TGTGCCATCAGATACAGCGCGTGGGACACTGATGCTTTCTTT
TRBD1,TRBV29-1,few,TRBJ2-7,CSVGNRDRGLEQYF,TGCAGCGTGGGGAACCGGGACAGGGGGCTCGAGCAGTACTTC
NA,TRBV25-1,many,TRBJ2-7,CASSEYGMEQYF,TGTGCCAGCAGTGAATATGGGATGGAGCAGTACTTC
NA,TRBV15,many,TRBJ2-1,CATSSGTPLMGGQFF,TGTGCCACCAGCAGCGGGACACCGCTCATGGGGGGGCAGTTCTTC
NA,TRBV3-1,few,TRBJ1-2,CASSQTGIITF,TGTGCCAGCAGCCAAACAGGGATCATCACCTTC
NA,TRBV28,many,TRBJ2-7,CASRLSRGGGYEQYF,TGTGCCAGCAGGCTTAGTCGAGGCGGAGGCTACGAGCAGTACTTC
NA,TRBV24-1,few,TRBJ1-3,CATSASSGGSGNTIYF,TGTGCCACCAGTGCCTCCTCGGGCGGCTCTGGAAACACCATATATTTT
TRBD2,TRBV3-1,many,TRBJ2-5,CASSRGLVASETQYF,TGTGCCAGCAGCCGAGGACTAGTGGCGAGTGAGACCCAGTACTTC
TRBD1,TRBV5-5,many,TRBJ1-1,CASSLGTGRTEAFF,TGTGCCAGCAGCTTAGGGACAGGGAGGACTGAAGCTTTCTTT
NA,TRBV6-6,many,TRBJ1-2,CASSYSMFREGYYGYTF,TGTGCCAGCAGTTACTCGATGTTTAGGGAGGGATATTATGGCTACACCTTC
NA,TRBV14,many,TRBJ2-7,CASSRRRYSARNYEQYF,TGTGCCAGCAGCCGTAGGAGGTATAGCGCCCGAAACTACGAGCAGTACTTC
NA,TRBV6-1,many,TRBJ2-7,CASSVLVGVREQYF,TGTGCCAGCAGCGTTCTCGTGGGGGTTCGGGAGCAGTACTTC
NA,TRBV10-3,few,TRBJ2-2,CAIKGGRDSNTGELFF,TGTGCCATCAAAGGAGGGCGGGACTCCAACACCGGGGAGCTGTTTTTT
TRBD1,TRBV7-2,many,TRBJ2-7,CASRTTGVHEQYF,TGTGCCAGCAGAACGACAGGGGTCCACGAGCAGTACTTC
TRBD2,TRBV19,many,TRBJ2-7,CASSTTSGSYEQYF,TGTGCCAGTTCTACGACTAGCGGGAGCTACGAGCAGTACTTC
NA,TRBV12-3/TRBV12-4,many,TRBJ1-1,CASSPDRGPAFF,TGTGCCAGCAGTCCAGACAGAGGACCAGCTTTCTTT
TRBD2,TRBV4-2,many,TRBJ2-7,CASSPPLAGVYEQYF,TGTGCCAGCAGCCCCCCCCTAGCGGGAGTCTACGAGCAGTACTTC
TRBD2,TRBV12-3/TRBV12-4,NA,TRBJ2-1,CASSSPGRDAYNEQFF,TGTGCCAGCAGTTCCCCAGGGAGGGACGCCTACAATGAGCAGTTCTTC
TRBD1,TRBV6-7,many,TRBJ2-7,CASSYSRQGVYEQYF,TGTGCCAGCAGTTACTCACGACAGGGGGTATACGAGCAGTACTTC
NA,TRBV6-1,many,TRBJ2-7,CANSEGLGRVNEQYF,TGTGCCAACAGTGAAGGGTTGGGCAGGGTCAACGAGCAGTACTTC
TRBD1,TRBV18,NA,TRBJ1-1,CASSPPDRVETFF,TGTGCCAGCTCACCCCCGGACAGGGTTGAAACTTTCTTT
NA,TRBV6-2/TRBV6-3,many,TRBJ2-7,CASSYANYEQYF,TGTGCCAGCAGTTACGCGAACTACGAGCAGTACTTC
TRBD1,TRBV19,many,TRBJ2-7,CASSIGGQGNYEQYF,TGTGCCAGTAGTATTGGGGGACAGGGGAACTACGAGCAGTACTTC
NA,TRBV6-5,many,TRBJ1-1,CASSYPTDNTEAFF,TGTGCCAGCAGTTACCCGACAGATAACACTGAAGCTTTCTTT
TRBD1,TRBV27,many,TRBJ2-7,CASRSPGQSYEQYF,TGTGCCAGCAGGTCTCCGGGACAGAGCTACGAGCAGTACTTC
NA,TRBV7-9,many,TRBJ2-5,CASSLVRGAETQYF,TGTGCCAGCAGCTTAGTCCGGGGGGCTGAGACCCAGTACTTC